Reported below is one T cell receptor beta chain. Its target is unknown. TCRdb's copy holds only in-frame clones and misses some; the assay was immunoSEQ multiplex PCR. The repertoire has about 76,000 clones, around 90% of them found once; the top ten carry 2.5%. The germline CDR1 and CDR2 sequences are SGHTA and FQGNSA. Between the trimmed V and J ends, which lost 1 base and 4 bases, there was a span of 14 bases. This CDR3 is built from 16 residues. This specimen comes from a study of OX40 agonist ivuxolimab in advanced cancers. Across the whole study: Antecedent anti-PD-1, anti-PD-L1 or anti-CTLA-4 therapy was permissible, with roughly 36% having received some.

Study-level findings and limits: At 0.1 to 3.0 mg/kg, clonal expansion of CD4+ and CD8+ blood T cells had occurred by week 6. The authors did not determine the antigen specificity of the expanded peripheral T cells.

Blood sampling was done at baseline, cycle 4 day 1, and cycle 7 day 1. This sequence originates from an adult with an advanced solid tumor such as melanoma, head and neck, liver or kidney cancer. The sample in question was CD4+ or CD8+ T cells sorted from blood, obtained in a trial of the OX40 agonist ivuxolimab. The V call is TRBV7-2, the J call TRBJ1-5, with TRBD1 as a possible D gene (5 bases). CDR3 sequence: CASSLGGVGVNQPQHF. DNA for the CDR3: TGTGCCAGCAGCTTAGGTGGAGTGGGGGTTAATCAGCCCCAGCATTTT.